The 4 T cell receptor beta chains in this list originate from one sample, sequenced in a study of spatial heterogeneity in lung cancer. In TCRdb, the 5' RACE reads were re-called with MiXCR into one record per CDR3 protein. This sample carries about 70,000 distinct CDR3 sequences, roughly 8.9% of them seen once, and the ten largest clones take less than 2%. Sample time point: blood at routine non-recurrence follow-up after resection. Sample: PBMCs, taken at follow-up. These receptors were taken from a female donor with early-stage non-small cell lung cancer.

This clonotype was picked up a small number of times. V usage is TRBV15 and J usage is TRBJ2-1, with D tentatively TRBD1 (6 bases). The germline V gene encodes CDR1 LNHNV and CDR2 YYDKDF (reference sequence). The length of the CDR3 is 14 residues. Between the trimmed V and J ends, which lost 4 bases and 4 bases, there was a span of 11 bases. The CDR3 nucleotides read TGTGCCACCAGCACGCGACAGGTATACAATGAGCAGTTCTTC. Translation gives CATSTRQVYNEQFF.

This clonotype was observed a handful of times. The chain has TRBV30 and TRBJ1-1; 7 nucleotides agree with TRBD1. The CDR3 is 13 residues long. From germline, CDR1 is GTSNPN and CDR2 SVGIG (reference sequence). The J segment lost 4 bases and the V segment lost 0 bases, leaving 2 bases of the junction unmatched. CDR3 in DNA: TGTGCCTGGAGTGTGACAGGGAGCACTGAAGCTTTCTTT. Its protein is CAWSVTGSTEAFF.

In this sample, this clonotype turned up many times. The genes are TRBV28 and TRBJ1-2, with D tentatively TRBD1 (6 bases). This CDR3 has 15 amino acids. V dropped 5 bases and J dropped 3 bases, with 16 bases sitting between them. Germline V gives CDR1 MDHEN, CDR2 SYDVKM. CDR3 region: CASSLLRGGDYGYTF. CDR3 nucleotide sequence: TGTGCCAGCAGTCTCCTTAGGGGGGGAGACTATGGCTACACCTTC.

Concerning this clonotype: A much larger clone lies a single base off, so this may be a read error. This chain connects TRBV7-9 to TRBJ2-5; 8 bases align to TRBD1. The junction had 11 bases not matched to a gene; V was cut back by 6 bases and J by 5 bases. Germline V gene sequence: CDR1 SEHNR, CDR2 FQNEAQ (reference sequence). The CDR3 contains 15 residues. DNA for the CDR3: TGTGCCAGCAGGCCCCGGACAGGGAGGATGGAGACCCAGTACTTC. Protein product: CASRPRTGRMETQYF.